The subject of this entry is one T cell receptor (beta chain). Its cognate antigen has yet to be identified. No per-base quality is available; no much larger clone lies one base away. The library was produced with RT-PCR. The sequencer was an Illumina HiSeq 2500. TCRdb reran the public reads through fastp at Q25 and MiXCR, keeping productive beta chains. Each CDR3 protein gets just one entry, which takes the most common genes and DNA from the rows behind it. Across this sample there are under 550,000 distinct CDR3 sequences, with around 8% seen only once. The ten largest clonotypes hold approximately 12% of the sample. Reading the germline V gene (reference sequence) gives CDR1 WNHNN and CDR2 SYGVQD. The junction shows trimming of 3 bases on V and 5 bases on J, and the gene matches do not reach 9 bases of it. The CDR3 numbers 15 residues from cysteine through phenylalanine. The only DNA kept is the CDR3, 45 bases in frame from the first base.

This specimen comes from a study of response to subunit inactivated influenza vaccine (dated by TCRdb to the late 2010s). Regarding the research as a whole: Deep quantitative T cell receptor repertoire profiling was used in the study to track responses to a trivalent subunit inactivated influenza vaccine.

What the authors observed across the whole study: It was suggested by the authors that each seasonal influenza vaccination may recruit only a limited number of new T cells.

Sequenced here: PBMCs from blood, sampled around 25 months after vaccination. Rearrangement joined TRBV10-1 to TRBJ1-1; 7 middle bases align to TRBD1. The source is a man aged 50 to 69 who received an inactivated influenza vaccine. Donor details come from another sample of the same person, matched by shared clones. In nucleotide form, the sequence is TGCGCCAGCAGTGACTACAGGGGAGGGAGGACTGAAGCTTTCTTT. Its translation is CASSDYRGGRTEAFF.